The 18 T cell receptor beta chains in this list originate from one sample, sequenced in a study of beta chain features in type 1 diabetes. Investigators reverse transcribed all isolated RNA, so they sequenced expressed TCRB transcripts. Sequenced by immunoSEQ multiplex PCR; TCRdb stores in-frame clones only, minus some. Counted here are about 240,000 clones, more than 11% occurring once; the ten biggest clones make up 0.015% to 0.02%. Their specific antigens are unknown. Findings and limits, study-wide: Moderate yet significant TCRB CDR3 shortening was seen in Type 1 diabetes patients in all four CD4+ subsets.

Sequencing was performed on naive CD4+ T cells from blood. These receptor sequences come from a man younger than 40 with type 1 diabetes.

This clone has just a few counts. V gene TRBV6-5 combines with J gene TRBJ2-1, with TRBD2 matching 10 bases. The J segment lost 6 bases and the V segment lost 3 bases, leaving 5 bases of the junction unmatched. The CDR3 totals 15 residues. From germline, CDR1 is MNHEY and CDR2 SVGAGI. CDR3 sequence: CASSYSTSGLNEQFF. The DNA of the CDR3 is TGTGCCAGCAGTTATTCGACTAGCGGGCTCAATGAGCAGTTCTTC.

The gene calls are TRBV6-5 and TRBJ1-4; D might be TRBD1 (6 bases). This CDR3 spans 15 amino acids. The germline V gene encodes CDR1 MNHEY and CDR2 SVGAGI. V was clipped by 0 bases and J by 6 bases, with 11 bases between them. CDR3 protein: CASSYSGTSDEKLFF. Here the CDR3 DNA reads TGTGCCAGCAGTTACTCAGGGACAAGCGATGAAAAACTGTTTTTT.

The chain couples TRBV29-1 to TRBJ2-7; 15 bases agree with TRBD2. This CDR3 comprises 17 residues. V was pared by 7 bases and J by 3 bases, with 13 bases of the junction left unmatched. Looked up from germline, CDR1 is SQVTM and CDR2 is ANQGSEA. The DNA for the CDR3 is TGCAGCGCCGGGACTAGCGGGGGGCAAAGAGCTCTCTACGAGCAGTACTTC. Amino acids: CSAGTSGGQRALYEQYF.

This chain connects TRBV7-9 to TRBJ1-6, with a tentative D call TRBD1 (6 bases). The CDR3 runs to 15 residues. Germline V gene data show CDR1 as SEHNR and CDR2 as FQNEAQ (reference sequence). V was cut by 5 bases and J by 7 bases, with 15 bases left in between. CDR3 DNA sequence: TGTGCCAGCAGCGCTGCGGGGGCGGCAAATTCACCCCTCCACTTT. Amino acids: CASSAAGAANSPLHF.

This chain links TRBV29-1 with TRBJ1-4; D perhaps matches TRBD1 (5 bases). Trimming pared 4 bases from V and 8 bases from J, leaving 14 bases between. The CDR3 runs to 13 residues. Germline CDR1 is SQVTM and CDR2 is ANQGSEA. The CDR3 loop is CSVGGDVGEKLFF. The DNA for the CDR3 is TGCAGCGTTGGGGGGGACGTGGGGGAAAAACTGTTTTTT.

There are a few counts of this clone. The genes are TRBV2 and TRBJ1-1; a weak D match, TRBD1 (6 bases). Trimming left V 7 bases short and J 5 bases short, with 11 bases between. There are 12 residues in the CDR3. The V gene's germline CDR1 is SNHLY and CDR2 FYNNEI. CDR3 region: CASKLQGTEAFF. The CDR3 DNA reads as TGTGCCAGCAAGTTGCAGGGGACTGAAGCTTTCTTT.

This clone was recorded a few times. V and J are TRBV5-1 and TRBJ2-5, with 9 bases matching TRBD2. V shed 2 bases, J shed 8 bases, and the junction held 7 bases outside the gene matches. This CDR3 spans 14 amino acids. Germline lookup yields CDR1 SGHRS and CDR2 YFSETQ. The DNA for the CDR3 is TGCGCCAGCAGCTTCGATAGCGGGGGTCTAACCCAGTACTTC. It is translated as CASSFDSGGLTQYF.

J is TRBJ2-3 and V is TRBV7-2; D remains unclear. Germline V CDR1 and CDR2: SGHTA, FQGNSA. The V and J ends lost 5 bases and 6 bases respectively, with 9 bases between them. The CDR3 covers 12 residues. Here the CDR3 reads CASSLYRDTQYF. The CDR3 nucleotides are TGTGCCAGCAGCCTCTACCGGGATACGCAGTATTTT.

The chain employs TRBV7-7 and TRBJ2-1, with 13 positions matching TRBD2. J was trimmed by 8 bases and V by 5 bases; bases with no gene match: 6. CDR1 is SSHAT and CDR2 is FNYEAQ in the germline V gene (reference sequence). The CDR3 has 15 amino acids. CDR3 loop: CASSLGLAGVHEQFF. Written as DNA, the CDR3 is TGTGCCAGCAGCCTAGGACTAGCGGGAGTTCATGAGCAGTTCTTC. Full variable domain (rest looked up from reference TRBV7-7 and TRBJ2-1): GAGVSQSPRYKVTKRGQDVTLRCDPISSHATLYWYQQALGQGPEFLTYFNYEAQPDKSGLPSDRFSAERPEGSISTLTIQRTEQRDSAMYRCASSLGLAGVHEQFFGPGTRLTVL.

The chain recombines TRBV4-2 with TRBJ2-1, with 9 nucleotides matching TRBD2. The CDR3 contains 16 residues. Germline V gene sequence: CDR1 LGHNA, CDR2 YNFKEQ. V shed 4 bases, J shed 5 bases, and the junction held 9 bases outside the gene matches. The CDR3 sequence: CASSRAFAGGDNEQFF. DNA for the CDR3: TGTGCCAGCAGCCGTGCCTTTGCGGGGGGGGACAATGAGCAGTTCTTC.

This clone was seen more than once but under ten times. CDR3 sequence reads: CASRKRTSGEADTQYF. The DNA for the CDR3 is TGCGCCAGCAGAAAGAGGACTAGCGGGGAAGCAGATACGCAGTATTTT. V is TRBV5-1 and J is TRBJ2-3, with 12 bases that match TRBD2. V shed 5 bases and J 4 bases; nucleotides not matched to a gene: 8. The germline gives CDR1 SGHRS, CDR2 YFSETQ. The length of the CDR3 is 16 residues.

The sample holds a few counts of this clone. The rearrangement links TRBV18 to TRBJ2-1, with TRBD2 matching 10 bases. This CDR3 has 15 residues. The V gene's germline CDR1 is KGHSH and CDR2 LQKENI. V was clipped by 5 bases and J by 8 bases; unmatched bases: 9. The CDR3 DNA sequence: TGTGCCAGCTCATTACTAGCGGGGCCCTTCGATGAGCAGTTCTTC. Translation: CASSLLAGPFDEQFF.

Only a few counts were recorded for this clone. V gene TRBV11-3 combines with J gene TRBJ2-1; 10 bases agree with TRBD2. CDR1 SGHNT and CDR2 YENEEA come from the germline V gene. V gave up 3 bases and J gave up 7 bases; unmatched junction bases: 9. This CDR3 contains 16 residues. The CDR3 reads CASSFGLAGDRNEQFF. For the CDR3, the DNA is TGTGCCAGCAGCTTCGGGCTAGCGGGGGACAGGAATGAGCAGTTCTTC.

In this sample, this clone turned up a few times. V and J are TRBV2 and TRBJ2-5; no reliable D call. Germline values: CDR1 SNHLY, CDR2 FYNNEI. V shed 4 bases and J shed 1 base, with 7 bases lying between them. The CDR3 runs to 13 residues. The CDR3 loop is CASSGLVQETQYF. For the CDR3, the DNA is TGTGCCAGCAGTGGGCTGGTCCAAGAGACCCAGTACTTC.

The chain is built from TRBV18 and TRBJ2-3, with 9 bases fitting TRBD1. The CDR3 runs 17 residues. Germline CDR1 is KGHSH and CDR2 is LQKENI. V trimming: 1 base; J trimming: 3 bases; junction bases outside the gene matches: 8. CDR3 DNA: TGTGCCAGCTCACCACGTTCTAGGACAGGGGCGACAGATACGCAGTATTTT. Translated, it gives CASSPRSRTGATDTQYF. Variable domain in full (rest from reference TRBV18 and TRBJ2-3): NAGVMQNPRHLVRRRGQEARLRCSPMKGHSHVYWYRQLPEEGLKFMVYLQKENIIDESGMPKERFSAEFPKEGPSILRIQQVVRGDSAAYFCASSPRSRTGATDTQYFGPGTRLTVL.

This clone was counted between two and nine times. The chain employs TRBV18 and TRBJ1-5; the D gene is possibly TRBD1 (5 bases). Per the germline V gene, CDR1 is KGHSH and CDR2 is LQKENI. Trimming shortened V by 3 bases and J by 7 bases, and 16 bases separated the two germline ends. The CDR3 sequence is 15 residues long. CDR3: CASSPTGVPGQPQHF. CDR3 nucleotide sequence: TGTGCCAGCTCACCCACGGGGGTGCCAGGGCAGCCCCAGCATTTT.

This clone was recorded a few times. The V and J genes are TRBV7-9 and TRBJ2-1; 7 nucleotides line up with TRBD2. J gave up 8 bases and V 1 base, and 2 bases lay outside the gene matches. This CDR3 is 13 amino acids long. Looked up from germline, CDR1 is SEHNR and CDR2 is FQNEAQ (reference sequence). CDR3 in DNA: TGTGCCAGCAGCTTAGTACGGGGGGATGAGCAGTTCTTC. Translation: CASSLVRGDEQFF.

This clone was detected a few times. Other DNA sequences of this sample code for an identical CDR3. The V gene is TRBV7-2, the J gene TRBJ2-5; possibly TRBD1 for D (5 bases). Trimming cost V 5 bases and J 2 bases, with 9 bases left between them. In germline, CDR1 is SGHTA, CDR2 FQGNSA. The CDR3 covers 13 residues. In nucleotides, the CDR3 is TGTGCCAGCAGCCTCCAGGGACAAGAGACCCAGTACTTC. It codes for CASSLQGQETQYF.